This TCR beta chain was sequenced in a study of blood T cell repertoires in COVID-19. As for the study in general: Collection of acute and convalescent COVID-19 samples took place in the United States, Italy and Spain. From T cells, B-cell-depleted T cells, or PBMCs came the material, which was cDNA or gDNA.

Seattle patients were enrolled during active infection and followed longitudinally. The CDR3 length is 15 residues. V gave up 0 bases and J gave up 5 bases, with 12 bases separating them. Looked up from germline, CDR1 is KGHSH and CDR2 is LQKENI. Methods used by the authors: It was from reference gene primer amplification that nucleated cell counts were estimated. The data were produced by immunoSEQ multiplex PCR, yet TCRdb's version contains in-frame clones alone and is incomplete. The V and J calls and the clone size are those of that table, but D and trimming were determined from the DNA. The table shows 250,000 to 300,000 clones, with more than 80% occurring only once.

The chain combines TRBV18 with TRBJ2-3, with D possibly matching TRBD1 (6 bases). Sequencing used peripheral blood. The sequence was obtained from a woman aged 45-59 years with COVID-19, enrolled during active disease. The CDR3 nucleotides read TGTGCCAGCTCACCACCGAACAGGGCTAAAGATACGCAGTATTTT. Its protein product is CASSPPNRAKDTQYF.